This T cell receptor beta chain is from a study of Ad26.COV2.S vaccination and SARS-CoV-2 variants. Study-level findings and limits: Similar non-spike TCR breadth was seen in vaccine and placebo recipients.

V lost 4 bases and J lost 4, with 6 bases in between. Per the germline V gene, CDR1 is MDHEN and CDR2 is SYDVKM. CDR3 length: 12 residues. Turning to this clone: As yet, its antigen is unknown.

Produced via immunoSEQ multiplex PCR; TCRdb's table is partial and in-frame only. The sample records 510,000 or so clones, roughly nine tenths being singletons. Treatment described: roughly 20 received Ad26.COV2.S at low or high dose, single or two shots; about 5 received placebo; per-sample allocation not given. Specimen acquisition occurred on day 63 following the initial vaccine or placebo injection. The individual, an adult aged 18-55 years, was a donor in Boston. J is TRBJ2-3 and V is TRBV28; the D is unclear. The clonotype comes from a person between 18 and 65 years old who received the Ad26.COV2.S COVID-19 vaccine or a placebo. Sequenced material: peripheral blood, taken in a trial of Ad26.COV2.S vaccine versus placebo. CDR3: CASSSPPDTQYF. The CDR3 DNA reads TGTGCCAGCAGTTCACCCCCAGATACGCAGTATTTT. The full variable domain, rest sourced from reference TRBV28 and TRBJ2-3, is DVKVTQSSRYLVKRTGEKVFLECVQDMDHENMFWYRQDPGLGLRLIYFSYDVKMKEKGDIPEGYSVSREKKERFSLILESASTNQTSMYLCASSSPPDTQYFGPGTRLTVL.